One T cell receptor beta chain is described in this entry. A J-beta primer mix and a sample-barcoded 5' primer were used in a second PCR of about 6 to 12 cycles. TCRdb reprocessed the 5' RACE reads with MiXCR, giving one entry per CDR3 protein. The sample gives more than 650,000 distinct CDR3 sequences, around half of which show up once; about 42% is in the top ten. The source of the sample is a study of blood T cells in healthy people across ages. Trimming took off 2 bases at V and 4 bases at J, with 6 bases between the two ends. CDR1 and CDR2 from the germline V gene are MNHEY and SVGEGT. This CDR3 spans 12 amino acids.

The genes are TRBV6-2 or TRBV6-3 and TRBJ2-7; D gene uncertain. Sequencing was carried out using blood. The receptor comes from a man aged 80 or over in good health. The CDR3, as DNA: TGTGCCAGCAGTTACACCGGTTACGAGCAGTACTTC. It specifies CASSYTGYEQYF.